This T cell receptor (beta chain) comes out of a study of CD8 T cells in ankylosing spondylitis. Notes on the study in general: Among TCR beta sequences, a motif of several highly homologous variants appeared characteristic of ankylosing spondylitis blood. Disease-linked clones displayed a CD8+ phenotype and appeared relatively rarely in peripheral blood.

In making TCR beta libraries, quantitative 5'-RACE with molecular barcodes was used. TCRdb processed the 5' RACE reads anew with MiXCR; each CDR3 protein has one entry. This table holds around 120,000 distinct CDR3 sequences, under 30% found once. This clonotype was observed a handful of times. The antigen remains unidentified. The sequencing input was synovial fluid, either unsorted or a sorted T cell fraction (not recorded which). The sequence derives from a male donor with ankylosing spondylitis.

CDR3 amino acids: CASSLGGGTDYYEQYF. The CDR3 DNA reads TGTGCCAGCAGCTTAGGGGGAGGGACAGACTACTACGAGCAGTACTTC. The chain combines TRBV7-2 with TRBJ2-7; tentatively, D is TRBD1 or TRBD2 (7 bases each). V was pared by 1 base and J by 3 bases, with 16 bases between. CDR3 length equals 16 residues. Germline V gene sequence: CDR1 SGHTA, CDR2 FQGNSA.